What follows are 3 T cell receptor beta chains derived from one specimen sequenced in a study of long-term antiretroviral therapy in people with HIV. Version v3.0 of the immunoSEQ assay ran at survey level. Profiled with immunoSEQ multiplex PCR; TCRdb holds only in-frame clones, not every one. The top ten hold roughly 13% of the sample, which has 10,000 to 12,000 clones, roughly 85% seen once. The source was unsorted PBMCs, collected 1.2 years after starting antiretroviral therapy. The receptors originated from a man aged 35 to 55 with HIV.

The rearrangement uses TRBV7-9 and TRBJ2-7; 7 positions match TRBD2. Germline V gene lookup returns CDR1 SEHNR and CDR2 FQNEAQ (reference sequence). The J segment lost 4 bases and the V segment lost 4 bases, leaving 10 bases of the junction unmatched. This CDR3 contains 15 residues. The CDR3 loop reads CASSSLTSLGYEQYF. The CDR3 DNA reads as TGTGCCAGCAGCTCCCTGACTAGCTTGGGGTACGAGCAGTACTTC.

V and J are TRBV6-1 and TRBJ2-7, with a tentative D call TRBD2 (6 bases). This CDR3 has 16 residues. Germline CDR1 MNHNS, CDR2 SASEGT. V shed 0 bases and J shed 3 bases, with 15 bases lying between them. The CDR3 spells CASSEAGPPGDYEQYF. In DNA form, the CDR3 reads TGTGCCAGCAGTGAAGCCGGACCCCCGGGGGACTACGAGCAGTACTTC.

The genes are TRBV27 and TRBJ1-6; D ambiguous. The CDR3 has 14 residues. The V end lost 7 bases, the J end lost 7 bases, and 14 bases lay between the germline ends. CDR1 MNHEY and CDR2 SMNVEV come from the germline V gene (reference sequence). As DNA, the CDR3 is TGTGCCAGCACCTTACGAGGGAGGAATTCACCCCTCCACTTT. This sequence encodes CASTLRGRNSPLHF.